This entry features one T cell receptor (beta chain) sequence. Its specificity is unknown. This sample is part of a study of blood T cells in healthy people across ages. Study-wide findings and caveats: Higher diversity, along with more naive CD4+ cells, distinguished long-lived donors from aged donors. Older individuals had lower TCR beta diversity per million T cells (the decline was roughly linear).

CDR1 DFQATT and CDR2 SNEGSKA come from the germline V gene (reference sequence). V dropped 0 bases and J dropped 0; count of bases not matched to a gene: 12. The CDR3 extends over 18 amino acids. Primers used in a second PCR of roughly 7 to 12 cycles were a sample-barcoded 5' primer and a J-beta primer mix. TCRdb redid the calling of the 5' RACE reads with MiXCR, one entry per CDR3 protein. In the table there are about 1.8 million distinct CDR3 sequences, 40% to 55% of which are singletons. The sample was blood. The chain employs TRBV20-1 and TRBJ2-3; TRBD1 aligns across 7 bases. The TCR sequence derives from a woman aged 40 to 50 in good health. The CDR3 nucleotides read TGCAGTGCTAGAGATCAACAGGTCCGGGACAGTAGCACAGATACGCAGTATTTT. Its protein is CSARDQQVRDSSTDTQYF.